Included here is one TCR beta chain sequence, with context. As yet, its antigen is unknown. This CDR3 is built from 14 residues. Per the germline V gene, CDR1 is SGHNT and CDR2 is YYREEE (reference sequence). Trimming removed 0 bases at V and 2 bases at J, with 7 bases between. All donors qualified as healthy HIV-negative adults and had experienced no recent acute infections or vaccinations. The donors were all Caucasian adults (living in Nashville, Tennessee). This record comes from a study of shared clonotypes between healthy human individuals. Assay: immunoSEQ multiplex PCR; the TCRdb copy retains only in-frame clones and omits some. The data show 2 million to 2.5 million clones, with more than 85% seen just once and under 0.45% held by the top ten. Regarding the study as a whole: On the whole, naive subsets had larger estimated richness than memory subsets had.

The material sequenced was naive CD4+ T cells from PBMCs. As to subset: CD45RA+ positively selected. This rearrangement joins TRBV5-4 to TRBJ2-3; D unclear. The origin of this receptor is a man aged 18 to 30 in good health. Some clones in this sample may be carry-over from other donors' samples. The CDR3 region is CASSLDWNTDTQYF. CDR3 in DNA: TGTGCCAGCAGCTTGGACTGGAACACAGATACGCAGTATTTT.